The 29 T cell receptor beta chains below were found in one sample sequenced in a study of T-cell memory formation after mild COVID-19. MiXCR was run by TCRdb on the 5' RACE reads, yielding one entry per CDR3 protein. The sample lists about 440,000 distinct CDR3 sequences, 15% to 20% occurring once. Sequences were obtained from PBMCs or a T cell subset sorted from them (not recorded which). Receptor source: an adult woman who had mild COVID-19 (a few samples of this study predate the infection). Cell type and time point are not known.

CDR3 sequence reads: CASSPPETGSRVQFF. CDR3 sequence (DNA): TGTGCCAGCTCACCACCGGAGACAGGGTCAAGAGTGCAGTTCTTC. V is TRBV18 and J is TRBJ2-1; 7 nucleotides align to TRBD1. The CDR3 consists of 15 residues. Germline V gene data show CDR1 as KGHSH and CDR2 as LQKENI. The trim removed 0 bases at V and 12 bases at J, leaving 11 bases unmatched.

This clonotype has only a few counts. The chain carries TRBV7-9 and TRBJ2-1; D not resolved. V lost 2 bases to trimming and J lost 3 bases, with 2 bases between them. The germline V gene has CDR1 SEHNR and CDR2 FQNEAQ (reference sequence). There are 12 residues in the CDR3. The CDR3: CASSLYYNEQFF. As DNA, the CDR3 is TGTGCCAGCAGCTTATACTACAATGAGCAGTTCTTC. Using reference TRBV7-9 and TRBJ2-1 for the parts outside the CDR3, the full variable domain is DTGVSQNPRHKITKRGQNVTFRCDPISEHNRLYWYRQTLGQGPEFLTYFQNEAQLEKSRLLSDRFSAERPKGSFSTLEIQRTEQGDSAMYLCASSLYYNEQFFGPGTRLTVL.

The rearrangement links TRBV7-6 to TRBJ2-3, with D perhaps TRBD1 (5 bases). CDR3 size: 15 residues. V was pared by 2 bases and J by 2 bases, with 11 bases between. Germline CDR1 SGHVS, CDR2 FNYEAQ. The CDR3 here is CASSLFGHVTDTQYF. CDR3 bases: TGTGCCAGCAGCTTATTCGGACATGTCACAGATACGCAGTATTTT. Full variable domain (missing parts from reference TRBV7-6 and TRBJ2-3): GAGVSQSPRYKVTKRGQDVALRCDPISGHVSLYWYRQALGQGPEFLTYFNYEAQQDKSGLPNDRFSAERPEGSISTLTIQRTEQRDSAMYRCASSLFGHVTDTQYFGPGTRLTVL.

This clonotype was picked up a small number of times. The chain has TRBV5-1 and TRBJ2-3; no definite D call. Trimming left V 4 bases short and J 2 bases short, with 8 bases between. The CDR3 has 13 amino acids. Germline V gene sequence: CDR1 SGHRS, CDR2 YFSETQ. The CDR3 sequence: CASSPYDTDTQYF. Written as DNA, the CDR3 is TGCGCCAGCAGCCCTTACGACACAGATACGCAGTATTTT.

This chain connects TRBV20-1 to TRBJ2-7; TRBD2 matches 9 bases. Germline assignment: CDR1 DFQATT and CDR2 SNEGSKA (reference sequence). CDR3 size: 13 residues. The V segment lost 1 base and the J segment 4 bases; nucleotides outside the gene matches: 2. The CDR3 nucleotides read TGCAGTGCTAGAGTAGCGGGGGCGTACGAGCAGTACTTC. It yields the protein CSARVAGAYEQYF.

J is TRBJ2-5 and V is TRBV12-3 or TRBV12-4; D gene uncertain. The length of the CDR3 is 15 residues. With 3 bases removed from V and 4 bases from J, the gap between germline ends came to 15 bases. The CDR3 reads CASSFSRQLIETQYF. The CDR3 nucleotides are TGTGCCAGCAGTTTTAGCAGGCAATTGATAGAGACCCAGTACTTC.

This clonotype has only a few counts. The chain couples TRBV11-2 to TRBJ2-3; D is unclear. Between the trimmed V and J ends, which lost 3 bases and 1 base, there was a span of 11 bases. The CDR3 extends over 15 amino acids. In germline, CDR1 is SGHAT, CDR2 FQNNGV. In DNA, the CDR3 is TGTGCCAGCAGCTTTTTGGGTTTGGGCACAGATACGCAGTATTTT. This translates into CASSFLGLGTDTQYF.

The chain carries TRBV10-3 and TRBJ1-2, with a weak D call TRBD1 (5 bases). This CDR3 comprises 15 residues. Germline CDR1 and CDR2: ENHRY and SYGVKD. V was trimmed by 4 bases and J by 2 bases, leaving 14 bases between them. The DNA of the CDR3 is TGTGCCATCAGTGGGGGCGAATACCAAAACTATGGCTACACCTTC. Encoded protein: CAISGGEYQNYGYTF.

The V call is TRBV15, the J call TRBJ2-1; TRBD2 agrees at 7 bases. The CDR3 sequence is 15 residues long. The germline gives CDR1 LNHNV, CDR2 YYDKDF (reference sequence). Trimming at V came to 3 bases and at J to 2 bases, leaving 4 bases not matched to a gene. In DNA, the CDR3 is TGTGCCACCAGCAGCACGGGGGGAACCTACAATGAGCAGTTCTTC. This gives the protein CATSSTGGTYNEQFF.

CDR3 bases: TGTGCCAGCAGCTTGCCTAGCGGGGGAAATACGCAGTATTTT. This translates into CASSLPSGGNTQYF. The rearrangement uses TRBV7-2 and TRBJ2-3, with 10 bases identical to TRBD2. The V and J ends lost 3 bases and 7 bases, in that order; junction bases with no gene match: 4. CDR1 is SGHTA and CDR2 is FQGNSA in the germline V gene. The CDR3 has 14 amino acids.

This clonotype was counted many times. The chain carries TRBV6-1 and TRBJ1-5; D unresolved. V lost 4 bases to trimming and J lost 0 bases, with 4 bases between them. Germline V gives CDR1 MNHNS, CDR2 SASEGT. This CDR3 spans 13 amino acids. The CDR3 sequence: CASSGDSNQPQHF. DNA of the CDR3: TGTGCCAGCAGTGGGGATAGCAATCAGCCCCAGCATTTT.

Only a few counts were recorded for this clonotype. The gene calls are TRBV20-1 and TRBJ2-1; the match to TRBD2 covers 12 bases. This CDR3 has 13 amino acids. The germline V gene has CDR1 DFQATT and CDR2 SNEGSKA (reference sequence). The junction had 2 bases not matched to a gene; V was cut back by 4 bases and J by 7 bases. CDR3 residues: CSATSGGENEQFF. The CDR3 DNA is TGCAGTGCTACTAGCGGGGGGGAGAATGAGCAGTTCTTC.

This clonotype was counted between two and nine times. The genes are TRBV12-3 or TRBV12-4 and TRBJ2-3; D could derive from TRBD1 or TRBD2 (6 bases each). Trimming left V 6 bases short and J 1 base short, with 8 bases between. The CDR3 has 13 amino acids. This CDR3 reads CASSGGRTDTQYF. The CDR3 DNA reads as TGTGCCAGCAGCGGGGGCCGCACAGATACGCAGTATTTT.

This clonotype was observed a handful of times. This chain links TRBV29-1 with TRBJ2-5; no clear D. The CDR3 covers 17 residues. Germline CDR1 and CDR2: SQVTM and ANQGSEA. V lost 4 bases and J 1 base, leaving 22 bases between the germline ends. Here the CDR3 DNA reads TGCAGCGTTGCCCCCGGCGGAGTTCGGGTAACCCAAGAGACCCAGTACTTC. Translated, it gives CSVAPGGVRVTQETQYF.

A few counts support this clonotype. The chain recombines TRBV7-8 with TRBJ2-4, with D possibly matching TRBD2 (6 bases). Per the germline V gene, CDR1 is SGHVS and CDR2 is FQNEAQ. Trimming shortened V by 0 bases and J by 9 bases, and 21 bases separated the two germline ends. The CDR3 runs 17 residues. CDR3 nucleotide sequence: TGTGCCAGCAGCTTAGCGGTCTGGGAGGAGCGCAGTGGCATTCAGTACTTC. It codes for CASSLAVWEERSGIQYF.

The chain employs TRBV2 and TRBJ2-2; 8 nucleotides line up with TRBD1. The CDR3 length is 15 residues. V shed 5 bases, J shed 4 bases, and the junction held 6 bases outside the gene matches. Per germline, CDR1 SNHLY and CDR2 FYNNEI. The CDR3 protein is CASSPDRGITGELFF. The CDR3 DNA is TGTGCCAGCAGTCCAGACAGGGGAATCACCGGGGAGCTGTTTTTT.

This clonotype has a count of ten or more. V is TRBV5-1 and J is TRBJ1-2; D not certain. The CDR3 length is 13 residues. V was shortened by 0 bases and J by 1 base, with 4 bases between the two germline ends. Germline V gene lookup returns CDR1 SGHRS and CDR2 YFSETQ. This CDR3 is CASSLADNYGYTF. The CDR3 DNA reads TGCGCCAGCAGCTTGGCCGATAACTATGGCTACACCTTC.

This chain joins TRBV29-1 and TRBJ2-5; TRBD2 matches 11 bases. Germline CDR1 reads SQVTM; CDR2 reads ANQGSEA. Germline trimming cut 5 bases from V and 8 bases from J; bases unmatched to any gene: 4. This CDR3 has 12 residues. Here the CDR3 DNA reads TGCAGCGTTTTGACTAGCGGGACTACCCAGTACTTC. Encoded protein: CSVLTSGTTQYF.

The chain links TRBV25-1 to TRBJ2-1; 7 bases map to TRBD1. Germline CDR1 MGHDK, CDR2 SYGVNS. This CDR3 has 16 residues. Losses at the gene ends were 1 base for V and 0 bases for J; bases not matched to a gene: 3. The CDR3 sequence: CASSEFGTASYNEQFF. CDR3 nucleotides: TGTGCCAGCAGTGAATTCGGGACAGCCTCCTACAATGAGCAGTTCTTC.

In this sample, this clonotype turned up a few times. The rearrangement joins TRBV20-1 to TRBJ1-1; D gene uncertain. The V gene lost 0 bases and the J gene lost 4 bases, with 12 bases spanning the gap. Per the germline V gene, CDR1 is DFQATT and CDR2 is SNEGSKA (reference sequence). This CDR3 has 14 residues. CDR3 in amino acids: CSARDFPGSTEAFF. The CDR3 bases are TGCAGTGCTAGAGATTTCCCGGGATCCACTGAAGCTTTCTTT.

This clonotype was seen a few times. The rearrangement links TRBV6-2 or TRBV6-3 to TRBJ2-7, with TRBD1 matching over 8 bases. The V segment lost 6 bases and the J segment 7 bases; nucleotides outside the gene matches: 11. The CDR3 loop spans 14 amino acids. CDR1 and CDR2 (germline): MNHEY, SVGEGT. The CDR3 is CASRPGTGGAEQYF. The CDR3 coding sequence is TGTGCCAGCAGGCCCGGGACAGGCGGAGCTGAGCAGTACTTC.

Ten or more counts support this clonotype. The rearrangement uses TRBV5-1 and TRBJ1-1; TRBD1 is a possible D gene (5 bases). The CDR3 is 12 amino acids. The germline V and J ends were trimmed by 0 bases and 12 bases, with 12 bases remaining between them. Germline-derived CDR1 and CDR2 are SGHRS and YFSETQ. CDR3 bases: TGCGCCAGCAGCTTGGGGGGGATCTCGACTTTCTTT. The encoded protein is CASSLGGISTFF. Filled out from reference TRBV5-1 and TRBJ1-1, the complete variable domain reads KAGVTQTPRYLIKTRGQQVTLSCSPISGHRSVSWYQQTPGQGLQFLFEYFSETQRNKGNFPGRFSGRQFSNSRSEMNVSTLELGDSALYLCASSLGGISTFFGQGTRLTVV.

This clonotype has a handful of counts. CDR3 in amino acids: CASSLGTLEQYF. For the CDR3, the DNA is TGTGCCAGCAGTTTAGGCACTCTCGAGCAGTACTTC. V usage is TRBV12-3 or TRBV12-4 and J usage is TRBJ2-7; D remains ambiguous. The ends were cut back, 1 base at V and 6 bases at J, with 7 bases in the middle. The CDR3 totals 12 residues.

This clonotype was seen more than once but under ten times. The rearrangement uses TRBV7-9 and TRBJ1-5; unclear D gene. From germline, CDR1 is SEHNR and CDR2 FQNEAQ (reference sequence). The CDR3 consists of 14 residues. The V and J ends lost 3 bases and 5 bases respectively, with 11 bases between them. The CDR3 nucleotides are TGTGCCAGCAGCTTGACCGATCCGTATCAGCCCCAGCATTTT. This codes for CASSLTDPYQPQHF. The full variable domain, its missing parts supplied by reference TRBV7-9 and TRBJ1-5, is DTGVSQNPRHKITKRGQNVTFRCDPISEHNRLYWYRQTLGQGPEFLTYFQNEAQLEKSRLLSDRFSAERPKGSFSTLEIQRTEQGDSAMYLCASSLTDPYQPQHFGDGTRLSIL.

CDR3 in DNA: TGTGCCAGCAGCCCTCGGGGGAGCGGGGGGCCACGGACCCAGTACTTC. This translates into CASSPRGSGGPRTQYF. The chain has TRBV7-9 and TRBJ2-5; 9 bases agree with TRBD2. Trimming cost V 5 bases and J 7 bases; bases outside gene matches: 14. Per germline, CDR1 SEHNR and CDR2 FQNEAQ (reference sequence). The CDR3 runs to 16 residues. Full variable domain (remainder filled in from reference TRBV7-9 and TRBJ2-5): DTGVSQNPRHKITKRGQNVTFRCDPISEHNRLYWYRQTLGQGPEFLTYFQNEAQLEKSRLLSDRFSAERPKGSFSTLEIQRTEQGDSAMYLCASSPRGSGGPRTQYFGPGTRLLVL.

This clonotype came up a few times. This sequence joins TRBV25-1 and TRBJ1-4, with a possible D match to TRBD1 (6 bases). The V and J ends lost 9 bases and 5 bases respectively, with 10 bases between them. This CDR3 is 12 amino acids long. From germline, CDR1 is MGHDK and CDR2 SYGVNS. CDR3 sequence (DNA): TGTGCCAGTAGGGGGGGGAATGAAAAACTGTTTTTT. The encoded protein is CASRGGNEKLFF.

This clonotype came up many times. This chain connects TRBV7-9 to TRBJ2-7, with 11 bases aligning to TRBD2. Germline V gives CDR1 SEHNR, CDR2 FQNEAQ (reference sequence). CDR3 length equals 14 residues. Trimming removed 5 bases from V and 5 bases from J; junction bases left unmatched: 5. CDR3 bases: TGTGCCAGCAGCCTCTTAGCGGGAGGGGACGAGCAGTACTTC. Its protein is CASSLLAGGDEQYF.

CDR3 bases: TGTGCCAGCAGCCGGCCTCATGGAAGTGAAAAACTGTTTTTT. Its protein is CASSRPHGSEKLFF. The V call is TRBV5-6, the J call TRBJ1-4; D gene ambiguous. In germline, CDR1 is SGHDT, CDR2 YYEEEE. V lost 4 bases, J lost 7 bases, and 14 bases lay in between. The CDR3 covers 14 residues. Full variable domain (rest looked up from reference TRBV5-6 and TRBJ1-4): DAGVTQSPTHLIKTRGQQVTLRCSPKSGHDTVSWYQQALGQGPQFIFQYYEEEERQRGNFPDRFSGHQFPNYSSELNVNALLLGDSALYLCASSRPHGSEKLFFGSGTQLSVL.

This clonotype has only a few counts. CDR3 amino acids: CSVWGTVDGYTF. CDR3 nucleotides: TGCAGCGTATGGGGGACAGTCGATGGCTACACCTTC. The chain uses TRBV29-1 and TRBJ1-2; TRBD1 matches at 7 bases. V dropped 6 bases and J dropped 6; count of bases not matched to a gene: 7. Germline CDR1 is SQVTM and CDR2 is ANQGSEA. This CDR3 is built from 12 residues.